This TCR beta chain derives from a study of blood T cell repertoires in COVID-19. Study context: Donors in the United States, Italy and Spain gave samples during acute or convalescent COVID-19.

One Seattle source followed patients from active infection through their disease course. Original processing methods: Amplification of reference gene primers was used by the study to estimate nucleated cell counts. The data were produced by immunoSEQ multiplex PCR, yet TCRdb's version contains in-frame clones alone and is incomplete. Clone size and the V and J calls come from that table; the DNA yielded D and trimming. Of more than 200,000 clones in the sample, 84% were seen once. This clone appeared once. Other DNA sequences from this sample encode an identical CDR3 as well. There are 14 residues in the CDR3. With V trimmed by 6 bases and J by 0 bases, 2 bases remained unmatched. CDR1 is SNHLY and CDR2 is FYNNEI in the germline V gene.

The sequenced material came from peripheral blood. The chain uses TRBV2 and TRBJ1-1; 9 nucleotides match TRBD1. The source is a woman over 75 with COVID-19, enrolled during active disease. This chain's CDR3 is CASSGQGMNTEAFF. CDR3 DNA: TGTGCCAGCAGCGGACAGGGGATGAACACTGAAGCTTTCTTT.